The T cell receptor beta chain under discussion was sequenced for a study of PD-L1 blockade in urothelial cancer. Overall study context: Most of the 29 patients were men whose urothelial cancer was bladder-origin.

Germline V gene lookup returns CDR1 SGHDN and CDR2 FVKESK. CDR3 length equals 18 residues. J lost 0 bases, V lost 1 base, and 12 bases had no gene match. Turning to this clone: Its specificity is not known.

Time point reported: pretreatment peripheral blood. Patient sample counts ranged from 1 to 8, pretreatment and on-treatment. Here immunoSEQ multiplex PCR was the method, and the copy in TCRdb shows in-frame clones only, minus some. The table has 37,000 or so clones, about 80% seen once; the top ten hold less than 20%. Overall study results and limits: The study found that durable-benefit patients expanded tumor-associated blood clones more at 3 weeks.

Sample: PBMCs, taken around atezolizumab (anti-PD-L1) treatment. This clonotype was obtained from a man in his sixties with urothelial cancer. V is TRBV14 and J is TRBJ2-7; 7 positions agree with TRBD2. This chain's CDR3 is CASSQARTRGLVSYEQYF. CDR3 sequence (DNA): TGTGCCAGCAGCCAAGCCCGGACTAGAGGCTTAGTCTCCTACGAGCAGTACTTC.